Here is one TCR beta chain with its context. The sample comes from a study of regulatory T cells in long-lasting Graves disease. Construction of the TCR beta libraries employed iRepertoire HTBI primers in conjunction with Arm-PCR of CDR3 regions. TCRdb re-analysed the multiplex PCR reads in MiXCR, keeping a single row per CDR3 protein. The sample has around 400,000 distinct CDR3 sequences; approximately 16% are singletons. This sample's time point: newly diagnosed GD, antithyroid drugs for less than 3 months. PBMC RNA served as the TCR library source. This sample was also put to use in a study of T cells in Graves' hyperthyroidism and ophthalmopathy.

The sequence was obtained from a woman between 35 and 50 years old with Graves disease. The material was peripheral blood mononuclear cells (PBMCs), obtained at new diagnosis, from a patient treated with antithyroid drugs.

CDR3 protein: CASSLSGTLDYEQYF. The CDR3 coding sequence is TGTGCCAGCAGTTTATCGGGGACATTAGACTACGAGCAGTACTTC. V usage is TRBV27 and J usage is TRBJ2-7; D possibly corresponds to TRBD1 (6 bases). This CDR3 region has 15 residues. Trimming left V 0 bases short and J 3 bases short, with 12 bases between. Germline V lookup: CDR1 MNHEY, CDR2 SMNVEV (reference sequence).